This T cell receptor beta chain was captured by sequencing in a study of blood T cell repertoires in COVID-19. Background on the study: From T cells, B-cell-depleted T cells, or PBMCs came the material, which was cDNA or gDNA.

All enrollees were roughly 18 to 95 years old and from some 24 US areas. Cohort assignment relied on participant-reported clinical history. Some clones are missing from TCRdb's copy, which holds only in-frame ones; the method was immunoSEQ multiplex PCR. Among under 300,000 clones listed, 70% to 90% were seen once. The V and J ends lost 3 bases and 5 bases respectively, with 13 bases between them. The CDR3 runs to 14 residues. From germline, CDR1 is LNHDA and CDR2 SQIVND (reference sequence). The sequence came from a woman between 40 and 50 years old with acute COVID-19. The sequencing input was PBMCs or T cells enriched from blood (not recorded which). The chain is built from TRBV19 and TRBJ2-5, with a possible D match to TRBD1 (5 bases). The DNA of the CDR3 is TGTGCCAGTAGTATTTACCAGGGTCGGGAGACCCAGTACTTC. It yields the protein CASSIYQGRETQYF.